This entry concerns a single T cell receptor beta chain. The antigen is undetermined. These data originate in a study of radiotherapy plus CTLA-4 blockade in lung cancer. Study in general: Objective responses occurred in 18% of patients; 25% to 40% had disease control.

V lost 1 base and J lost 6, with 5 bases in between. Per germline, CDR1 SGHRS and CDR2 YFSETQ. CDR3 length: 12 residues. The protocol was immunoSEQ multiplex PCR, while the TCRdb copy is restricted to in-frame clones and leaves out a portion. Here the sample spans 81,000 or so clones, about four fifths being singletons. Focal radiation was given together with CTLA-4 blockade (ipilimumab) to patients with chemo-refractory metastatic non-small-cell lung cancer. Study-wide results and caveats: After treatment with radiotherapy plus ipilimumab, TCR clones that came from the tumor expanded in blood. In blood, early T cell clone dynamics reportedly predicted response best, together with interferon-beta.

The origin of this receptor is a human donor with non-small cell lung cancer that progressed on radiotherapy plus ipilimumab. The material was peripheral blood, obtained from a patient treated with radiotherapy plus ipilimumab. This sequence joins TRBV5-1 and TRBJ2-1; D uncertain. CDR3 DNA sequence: TGCGCCAGCAGCTTGACTGGCAATGAGCAGTTCTTC. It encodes CASSLTGNEQFF. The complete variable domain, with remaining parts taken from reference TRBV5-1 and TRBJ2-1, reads KAGVTQTPRYLIKTRGQQVTLSCSPISGHRSVSWYQQTPGQGLQFLFEYFSETQRNKGNFPGRFSGRQFSNSRSEMNVSTLELGDSALYLCASSLTGNEQFFGPGTRLTVL.